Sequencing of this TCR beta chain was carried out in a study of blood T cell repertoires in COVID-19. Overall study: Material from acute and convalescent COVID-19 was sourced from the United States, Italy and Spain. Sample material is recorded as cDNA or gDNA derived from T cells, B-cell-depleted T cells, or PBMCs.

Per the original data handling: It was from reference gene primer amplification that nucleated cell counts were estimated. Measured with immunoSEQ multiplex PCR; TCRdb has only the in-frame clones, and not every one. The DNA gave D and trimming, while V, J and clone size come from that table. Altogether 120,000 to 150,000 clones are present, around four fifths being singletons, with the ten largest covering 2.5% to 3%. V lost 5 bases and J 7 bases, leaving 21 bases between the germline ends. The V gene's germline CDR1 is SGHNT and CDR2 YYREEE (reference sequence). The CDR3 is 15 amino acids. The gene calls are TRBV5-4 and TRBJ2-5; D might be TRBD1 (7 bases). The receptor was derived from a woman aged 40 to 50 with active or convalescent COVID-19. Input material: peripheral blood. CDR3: CASSSNGVQGGTQYF. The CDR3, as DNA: TGTGCCAGCAGTTCTAACGGGGTTCAGGGGGGGACCCAGTACTTC.